The entry that follows covers one TCR beta chain sequence. This entry belongs to a study of blood T cell repertoires in COVID-19. As for the study in general: PBMCs, B-cell-depleted T cells, or T cells were the source of the cDNA or gDNA that made up the material.

Original analysis: Reference gene primers were amplified, and this amplification served to estimate nucleated cell counts. Assay used: immunoSEQ multiplex PCR; TCRdb lists only in-frame clones, some missing. From that table come the V and J calls and clone size; the DNA was used to work out D and trimming. The sample has about 130,000 clones, around 73% seen once. Germline V gives CDR1 MNHEY, CDR2 SVGAGI. With V trimmed by 6 bases and J by 3 bases, 9 bases remained unmatched. This CDR3 is 15 amino acids long. V usage is TRBV6-5 and J usage is TRBJ2-3; 7 bases are a match to TRBD1. Sequenced input: peripheral blood. This TCR was recovered from a man aged 55 to 70 who had recovered from COVID-19. This CDR3 is CASRSFSGGTDTQYF. For the CDR3, the DNA is TGTGCCAGCAGATCGTTTTCAGGGGGTACAGATACGCAGTATTTT.